Here is one T cell receptor (beta chain) with its context. This sample was taken from a study of blood T cell repertoires in COVID-19. Profiled with immunoSEQ multiplex PCR; TCRdb holds only in-frame clones, not every one. The sample carries a few hundred thousand clones, around 84% recorded once. This CDR3 is built from 16 residues. The TCR was taken from a man aged 30 to 45 with acute COVID-19. The V and J genes are TRBV21-1 and TRBJ1-1. TRBV21-1 is marked as a pseudogene. Source material: PBMCs or T cells enriched from blood (not recorded which). CDR3 sequence (DNA): TGTGCCAGCAACCCGGCGGCGGGACGGAAGAACACTGAAGCTTTCTTT. It codes for CASNPAAGRKNTEAFF.